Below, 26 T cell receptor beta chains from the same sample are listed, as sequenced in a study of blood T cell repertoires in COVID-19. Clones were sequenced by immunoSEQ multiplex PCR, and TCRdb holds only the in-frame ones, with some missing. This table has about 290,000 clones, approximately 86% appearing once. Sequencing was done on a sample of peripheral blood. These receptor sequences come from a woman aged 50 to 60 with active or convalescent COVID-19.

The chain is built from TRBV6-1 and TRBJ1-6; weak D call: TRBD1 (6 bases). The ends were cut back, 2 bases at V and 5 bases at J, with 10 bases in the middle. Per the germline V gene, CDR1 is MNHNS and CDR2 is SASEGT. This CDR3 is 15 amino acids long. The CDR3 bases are TGTGCCAGCAGTGAAAAACAGGGAAATAATTCACCCCTCCACTTT. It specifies CASSEKQGNNSPLHF.

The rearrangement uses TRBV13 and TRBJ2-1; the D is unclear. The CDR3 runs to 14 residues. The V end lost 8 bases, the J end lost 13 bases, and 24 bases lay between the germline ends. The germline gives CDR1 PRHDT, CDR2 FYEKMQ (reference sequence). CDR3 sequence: CASSDPASRINQFF. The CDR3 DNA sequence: TGTGCCAGCTCTGATCCCGCTTCCAGGATTAACCAGTTCTTC.

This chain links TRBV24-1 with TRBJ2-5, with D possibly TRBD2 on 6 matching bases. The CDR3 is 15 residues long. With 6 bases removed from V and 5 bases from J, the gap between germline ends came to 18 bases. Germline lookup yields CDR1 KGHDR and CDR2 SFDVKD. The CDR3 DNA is TGTGCCACCAGTTCGCCCGCAGCGGGCCAGGAGACCCAGTACTTC. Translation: CATSSPAAGQETQYF.

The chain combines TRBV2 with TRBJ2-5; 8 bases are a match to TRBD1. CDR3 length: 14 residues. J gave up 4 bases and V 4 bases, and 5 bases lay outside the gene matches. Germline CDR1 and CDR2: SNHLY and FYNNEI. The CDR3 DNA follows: TGTGCCAGCAGTGGACAGGGGAGGCGAGAGACCCAGTACTTC. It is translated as CASSGQGRRETQYF.

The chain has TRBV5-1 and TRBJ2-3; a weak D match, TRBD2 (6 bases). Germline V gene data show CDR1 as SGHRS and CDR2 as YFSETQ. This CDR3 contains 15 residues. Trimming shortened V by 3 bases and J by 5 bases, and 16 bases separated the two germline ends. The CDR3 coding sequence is TGCGCCAGCAGCTCTGGGGGGAGCTTCGGAGATACGCAGTATTTT. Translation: CASSSGGSFGDTQYF.

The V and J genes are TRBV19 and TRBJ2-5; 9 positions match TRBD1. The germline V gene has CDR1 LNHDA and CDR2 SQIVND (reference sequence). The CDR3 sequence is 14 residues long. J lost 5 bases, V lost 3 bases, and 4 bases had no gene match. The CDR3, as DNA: TGTGCCAGTAGTATGACAGGGGGGAGGGAGACCCAGTACTTC. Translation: CASSMTGGRETQYF.

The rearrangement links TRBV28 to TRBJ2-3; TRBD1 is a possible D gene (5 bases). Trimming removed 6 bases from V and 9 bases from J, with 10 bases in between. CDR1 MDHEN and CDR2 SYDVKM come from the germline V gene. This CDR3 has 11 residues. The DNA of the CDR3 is TGTGCCAGCAGCGGATGGGGCACGCAGTATTTT. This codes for CASSGWGTQYF.

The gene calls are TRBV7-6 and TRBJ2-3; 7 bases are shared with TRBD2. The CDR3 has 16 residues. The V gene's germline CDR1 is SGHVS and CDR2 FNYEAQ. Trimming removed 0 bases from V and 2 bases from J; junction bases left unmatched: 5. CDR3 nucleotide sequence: TGTGCCAGCAGCTTAGCGGTGGGAGGGCCCACAGATACGCAGTATTTT. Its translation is CASSLAVGGPTDTQYF. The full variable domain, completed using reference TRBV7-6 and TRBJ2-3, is GAGVSQSPRYKVTKRGQDVALRCDPISGHVSLYWYRQALGQGPEFLTYFNYEAQQDKSGLPNDRFSAERPEGSISTLTIQRTEQRDSAMYRCASSLAVGGPTDTQYFGPGTRLTVL.

Here the CDR3 DNA reads TGCAGCGCCTCGGGCACAGGGGACTCCTACGAGCAGTACTTC. This gives the protein CSASGTGDSYEQYF. This chain joins TRBV29-1 and TRBJ2-7; 7 nucleotides align to TRBD1. Germline V gene sequence: CDR1 SQVTM, CDR2 ANQGSEA. The CDR3 runs to 14 residues. The junction had 9 bases not matched to a gene; V was cut back by 7 bases and J by 0 bases.

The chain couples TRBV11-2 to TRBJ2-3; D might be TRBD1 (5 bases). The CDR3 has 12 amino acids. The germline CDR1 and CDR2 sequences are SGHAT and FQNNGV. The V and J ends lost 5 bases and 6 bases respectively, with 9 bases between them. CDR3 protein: CASSQNRDTQYF. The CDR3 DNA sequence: TGTGCCAGCAGCCAGAACAGGGATACGCAGTATTTT.

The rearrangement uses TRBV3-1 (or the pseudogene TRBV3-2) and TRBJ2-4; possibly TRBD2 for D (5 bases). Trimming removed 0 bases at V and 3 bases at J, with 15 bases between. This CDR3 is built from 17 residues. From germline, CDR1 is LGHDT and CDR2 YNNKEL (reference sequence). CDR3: CASSQDLGAKVKNIQYF. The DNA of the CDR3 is TGTGCCAGCAGCCAAGATCTGGGAGCCAAAGTCAAAAACATTCAGTACTTC.

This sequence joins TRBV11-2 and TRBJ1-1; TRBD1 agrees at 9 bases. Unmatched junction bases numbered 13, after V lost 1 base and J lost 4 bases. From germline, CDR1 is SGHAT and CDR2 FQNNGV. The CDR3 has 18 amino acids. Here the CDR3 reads CASSLGRMPQGARTEAFF. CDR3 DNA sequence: TGTGCCAGCAGCTTAGGCCGAATGCCACAGGGGGCACGCACTGAAGCTTTCTTT.

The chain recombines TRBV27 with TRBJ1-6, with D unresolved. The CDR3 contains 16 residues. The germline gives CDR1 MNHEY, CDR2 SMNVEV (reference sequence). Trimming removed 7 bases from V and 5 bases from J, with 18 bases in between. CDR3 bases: TGTGCCAGCACAAGAGCCGGGGTCCCCGATAATTCACCCCTCCACTTT. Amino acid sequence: CASTRAGVPDNSPLHF.

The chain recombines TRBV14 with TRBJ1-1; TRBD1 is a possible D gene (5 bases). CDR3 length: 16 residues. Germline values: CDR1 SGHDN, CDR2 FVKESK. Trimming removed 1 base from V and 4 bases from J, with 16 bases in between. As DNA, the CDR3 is TGTGCCAGCAGCCAAGGACAGTTCAGCGATGGCACTGAAGCTTTCTTT. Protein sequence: CASSQGQFSDGTEAFF.

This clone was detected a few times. CDR3 DNA sequence: TGTGCCAGCAGTTTATCTTTAGGGACATCCCTTGGCTCCTACGAGCAGTACTTC. It encodes CASSLSLGTSLGSYEQYF. The rearrangement uses TRBV27 and TRBJ2-7, with a possible D match to TRBD1 (6 bases). Trimming took 0 bases from V and 0 from J, leaving 18 bases between them. The CDR3 extends over 18 amino acids. Germline values: CDR1 MNHEY, CDR2 SMNVEV (reference sequence).

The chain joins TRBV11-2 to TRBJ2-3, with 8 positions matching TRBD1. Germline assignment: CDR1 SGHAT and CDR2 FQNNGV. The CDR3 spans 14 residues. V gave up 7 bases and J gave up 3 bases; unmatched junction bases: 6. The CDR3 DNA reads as TGTGCCAGCAACCCACAGGGGGGAACAGATACGCAGTATTTT. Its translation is CASNPQGGTDTQYF.

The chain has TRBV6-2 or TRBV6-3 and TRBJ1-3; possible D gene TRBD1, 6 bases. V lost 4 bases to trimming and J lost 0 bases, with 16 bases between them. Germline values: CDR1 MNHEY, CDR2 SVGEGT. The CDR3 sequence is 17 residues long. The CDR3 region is CASSSLLGAGSGNTIYF. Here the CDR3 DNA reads TGTGCCAGCAGTTCCCTCTTGGGGGCCGGCTCTGGAAACACCATATATTTT.

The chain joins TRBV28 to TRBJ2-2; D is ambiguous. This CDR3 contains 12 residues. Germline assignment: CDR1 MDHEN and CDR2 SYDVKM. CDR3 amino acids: CAGEQNTGELFF. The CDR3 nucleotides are TGTGCTGGAGAGCAGAACACCGGGGAGCTGTTTTTT.

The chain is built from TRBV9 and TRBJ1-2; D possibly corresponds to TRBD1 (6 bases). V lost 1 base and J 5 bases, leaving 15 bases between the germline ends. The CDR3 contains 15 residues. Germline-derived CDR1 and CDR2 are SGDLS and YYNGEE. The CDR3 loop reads CASSVMAAGVYGYTF. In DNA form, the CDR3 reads TGTGCCAGCAGCGTAATGGCGGCAGGGGTTTATGGCTACACCTTC.

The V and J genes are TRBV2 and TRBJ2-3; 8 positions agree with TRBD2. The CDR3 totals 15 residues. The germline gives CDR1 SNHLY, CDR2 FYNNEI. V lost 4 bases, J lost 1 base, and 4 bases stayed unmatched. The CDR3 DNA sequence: TGTGCCAGCAGTGCGCTAGCGGGCGGCACAGATACGCAGTATTTT. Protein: CASSALAGGTDTQYF. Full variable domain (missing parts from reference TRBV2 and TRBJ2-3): EPEVTQTPSHQVTQMGQEVILRCVPISNHLYFYWYRQILGQKVEFLVSFYNNEISEKSEIFDDQFSVERPDGSNFTLKIRSTKLEDSAMYFCASSALAGGTDTQYFGPGTRLTVL.

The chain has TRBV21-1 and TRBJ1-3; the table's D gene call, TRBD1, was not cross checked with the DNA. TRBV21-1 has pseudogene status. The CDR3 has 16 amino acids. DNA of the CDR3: TGTGCCAGCAGGAAGACAGGGCAACCTTCTGGAAACACCATATATTTT. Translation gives CASRKTGQPSGNTIYF.

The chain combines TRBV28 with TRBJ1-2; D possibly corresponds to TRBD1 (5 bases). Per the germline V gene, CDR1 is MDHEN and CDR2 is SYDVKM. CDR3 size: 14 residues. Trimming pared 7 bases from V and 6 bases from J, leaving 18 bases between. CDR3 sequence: CASIRGGKVDGYTF. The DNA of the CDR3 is TGTGCCAGCATCCGGGGGGGGAAGGTGGATGGCTACACCTTC.

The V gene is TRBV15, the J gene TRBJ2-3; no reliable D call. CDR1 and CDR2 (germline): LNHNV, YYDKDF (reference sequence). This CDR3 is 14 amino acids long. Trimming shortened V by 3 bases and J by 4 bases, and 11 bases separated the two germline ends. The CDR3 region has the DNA TGTGCCACCAGCAGCCCTTCTCGTTCAGATACGCAGTATTTT. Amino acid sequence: CATSSPSRSDTQYF.

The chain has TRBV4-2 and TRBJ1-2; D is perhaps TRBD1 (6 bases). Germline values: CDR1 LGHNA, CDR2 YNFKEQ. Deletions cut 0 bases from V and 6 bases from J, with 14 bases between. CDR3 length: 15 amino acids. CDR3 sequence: CASSQDIGRDNGYTF. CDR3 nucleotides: TGTGCCAGCAGCCAAGATATTGGCCGGGACAATGGCTACACCTTC.

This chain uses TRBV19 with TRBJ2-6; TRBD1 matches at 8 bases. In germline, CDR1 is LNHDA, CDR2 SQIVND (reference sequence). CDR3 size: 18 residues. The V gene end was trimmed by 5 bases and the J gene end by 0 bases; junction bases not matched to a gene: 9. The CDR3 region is CASSSRTGTLSGANVLTF. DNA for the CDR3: TGTGCCAGTAGTTCCCGGACAGGGACGCTCTCTGGGGCCAACGTCCTGACTTTC.

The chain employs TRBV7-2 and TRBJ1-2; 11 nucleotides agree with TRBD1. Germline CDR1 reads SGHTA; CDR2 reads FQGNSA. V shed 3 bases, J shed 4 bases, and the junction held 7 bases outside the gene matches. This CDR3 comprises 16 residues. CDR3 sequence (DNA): TGTGCCAGCAGCTTCTCTAAGGGACAGGGGGGCTATGGCTACACCTTC. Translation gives CASSFSKGQGGYGYTF.